The 31 T cell receptor beta chains below come from one sample, sequenced in a study of blood T cell repertoires in COVID-19. Here immunoSEQ multiplex PCR was the method, and the copy in TCRdb shows in-frame clones only, minus some. The table includes 350,000 or so clones, around 90% detected once. The sequencing sample was made of PBMCs or T cells enriched from blood (not recorded which). These TCRs come from a woman younger than 45 who had recovered from COVID-19.

The CDR3 protein is CASSVFSPLSGLNEQYF. DNA for the CDR3: TGTGCCAGCAGCGTATTTTCCCCATTGAGCGGGCTGAACGAGCAGTACTTC. The chain combines TRBV9 with TRBJ2-7, with D possibly being TRBD2 (6 bases). The CDR3 extends over 17 amino acids. The V and J ends lost 1 base and 5 bases respectively, with 22 bases between them. CDR1 is SGDLS, CDR2 YYNGEE, per germline.

The chain employs TRBV5-5 and TRBJ1-6; D is possibly TRBD1 (5 bases). Germline CDR1 is SGHKS and CDR2 is YYEKEE (reference sequence). V was trimmed by 4 bases and J by 7 bases, leaving 18 bases between them. The CDR3 covers 16 residues. The CDR3 DNA follows: TGTGCCAGCAGCCCAGCCGGGACGGCGGGAAATTCACCCCTCCACTTT. Protein sequence: CASSPAGTAGNSPLHF.

This chain uses TRBV25-1 with TRBJ2-1, with D perhaps TRBD2 (6 bases). V shed 3 bases and J shed 8 bases, with 14 bases lying between them. Germline V gene lookup returns CDR1 MGHDK and CDR2 SYGVNS. The CDR3 sequence is 14 residues long. CDR3 region: CASSDLSGGDEQFF. Here the CDR3 DNA reads TGTGCCAGCAGTGATTTAAGCGGCGGGGATGAGCAGTTCTTC.

CDR3 sequence reads: CASSLGAPRGETQYF. In nucleotides, the CDR3 is TGTGCCAGCAGCTTAGGGGCGCCACGAGGGGAGACCCAGTACTTC. The chain uses TRBV11-3 and TRBJ2-5; a possible D gene is TRBD2 (5 bases). Germline CDR1 SGHNT, CDR2 YENEEA. The CDR3 totals 15 residues. Trimming shortened V by 1 base and J by 5 bases, and 14 bases separated the two germline ends.

The chain has TRBV7-9 and TRBJ2-5, with a weak D call TRBD1 (5 bases). CDR1 and CDR2 from the germline V gene are SEHNR and FQNEAQ (reference sequence). Trimming shortened V by 6 bases and J by 5 bases, and 13 bases separated the two germline ends. The CDR3 contains 13 residues. DNA for the CDR3: TGTGCCAGCAGTTTAACAGGAGCGGAGACCCAGTACTTC. This translates into CASSLTGAETQYF. The full variable domain, in which reference TRBV7-9 and TRBJ2-5 provide the parts outside the CDR3, is DTGVSQNPRHKITKRGQNVTFRCDPISEHNRLYWYRQTLGQGPEFLTYFQNEAQLEKSRLLSDRFSAERPKGSFSTLEIQRTEQGDSAMYLCASSLTGAETQYFGPGTRLLVL.

The chain joins TRBV29-1 to TRBJ1-5; weak D call: TRBD1 (5 bases). This CDR3 contains 13 residues. CDR1 is SQVTM, CDR2 ANQGSEA, per germline. Trimming left V 4 bases short and J 7 bases short, with 14 bases between. The CDR3 DNA is TGCAGCGTTGGTCAGGGACTAGAGCAGCCCCAGCATTTT. This sequence encodes CSVGQGLEQPQHF.

J is TRBJ2-1 and V is TRBV19; D call uncertain. The CDR3 is 15 residues long. CDR1 LNHDA and CDR2 SQIVND come from the germline V gene (reference sequence). V lost 9 bases to trimming and J lost 6 bases, with 21 bases between them. The chain's CDR3 is CASRDLTRTVNEQFF. The CDR3, as DNA: TGTGCCAGCCGAGACCTGACTCGCACGGTCAATGAGCAGTTCTTC.

The chain uses TRBV2 and TRBJ1-5; 7 bases line up with TRBD1. Germline V gene data show CDR1 as SNHLY and CDR2 as FYNNEI. This CDR3 has 17 residues. Trimming took 1 base from V and 3 from J; bases not matched to a gene: 9. The CDR3 is CASSEVGAGQINQPQHF. As DNA, the CDR3 is TGTGCCAGCAGTGAAGTGGGGGCGGGACAGATCAATCAGCCCCAGCATTTT.

This sequence joins TRBV6-5 and TRBJ1-2; 10 bases match TRBD1. From germline, CDR1 is MNHEY and CDR2 SVGAGI. V lost 5 bases, J lost 7 bases, and 10 bases stayed unmatched. This CDR3 is 15 amino acids long. The CDR3 reads CASSMPGQGLAGYTF. The CDR3, as DNA: TGTGCCAGCAGTATGCCGGGACAGGGGTTGGCTGGCTACACCTTC.

The chain is built from TRBV5-1 and TRBJ1-2; D not certain. This CDR3 is 15 amino acids long. V shed 1 base and J shed 0 bases, with 10 bases lying between them. Germline V gene lookup returns CDR1 SGHRS and CDR2 YFSETQ. The CDR3 is CASSLRSNTNYGYTF. The CDR3 DNA follows: TGCGCCAGCAGCTTGCGTTCGAACACTAACTATGGCTACACCTTC.

The CDR3 coding sequence is TGTGCCAGCAGTGAAGGGGCCCCCGTAGGTGGCTACACCTTC. As protein: CASSEGAPVGGYTF. The rearrangement joins TRBV2 to TRBJ1-2; no definite D call. Trimming removed 1 base at V and 7 bases at J, with 13 bases between. The CDR3 covers 14 residues. The V gene's germline CDR1 is SNHLY and CDR2 FYNNEI. Supplemented by reference TRBV2 and TRBJ1-2, the full variable domain reads EPEVTQTPSHQVTQMGQEVILRCVPISNHLYFYWYRQILGQKVEFLVSFYNNEISEKSEIFDDQFSVERPDGSNFTLKIRSTKLEDSAMYFCASSEGAPVGGYTFGSGTRLTVV.

The gene calls are TRBV7-2 and TRBJ2-4; tentative D call: TRBD2 (6 bases). The CDR3 length is 15 residues. Trimming removed 5 bases from V and 4 bases from J, with 15 bases in between. From germline, CDR1 is SGHTA and CDR2 FQGNSA. The CDR3 sequence: CASSPPVGGKNIQYF. As DNA, the CDR3 is TGTGCCAGCAGCCCCCCCGTGGGAGGTAAAAACATTCAGTACTTC.

The chain links TRBV2 to TRBJ1-1; 8 nucleotides match TRBD1. This CDR3 region has 14 residues. Germline values: CDR1 SNHLY, CDR2 FYNNEI. The junction had 4 bases not matched to a gene; V was cut back by 6 bases and J by 1 base. CDR3 sequence reads: CASRNRGENTEAFF. The CDR3 DNA is TGTGCCAGCAGAAACAGGGGGGAGAACACTGAAGCTTTCTTT.

The J gene is TRBJ1-2, the V gene TRBV10-3; TRBD1 is a possible D gene (5 bases). Germline CDR1 and CDR2: ENHRY and SYGVKD. This CDR3 is built from 13 residues. V lost 10 bases and J 2 bases, leaving 14 bases between the germline ends. CDR3 residues: CATTEQDNYGYTF. CDR3 nucleotides: TGTGCCACCACAGAACAGGACAACTATGGCTACACCTTC.

V gene TRBV18 combines with J gene TRBJ1-5; D may be TRBD1 (5 bases). Germline CDR1 KGHSH, CDR2 LQKENI. V was clipped by 3 bases and J by 5 bases, with 8 bases between them. This CDR3 is built from 13 residues. In DNA, the CDR3 is TGTGCCAGCTCACCTGGGGGGTATCAGCCCCAGCATTTT. Amino acids: CASSPGGYQPQHF. The full variable domain, with the rest looked up from reference TRBV18 and TRBJ1-5, is NAGVMQNPRHLVRRRGQEARLRCSPMKGHSHVYWYRQLPEEGLKFMVYLQKENIIDESGMPKERFSAEFPKEGPSILRIQQVVRGDSAAYFCASSPGGYQPQHFGDGTRLSIL.

This chain links TRBV27 with TRBJ2-7, with TRBD1 as a possible D gene (7 bases). Deletions cut 3 bases from V and 3 bases from J, with 9 bases between. The germline gives CDR1 MNHEY, CDR2 SMNVEV (reference sequence). This CDR3 has 13 amino acids. CDR3 in DNA: TGTGCCAGCAGTTTCCAGGGGGGCTACGAGCAGTACTTC. Translated, it gives CASSFQGGYEQYF.

The chain employs TRBV9 and TRBJ1-1, with unresolved D. Germline V gene data show CDR1 as SGDLS and CDR2 as YYNGEE. The V gene lost 0 bases and the J gene lost 1 base, with 7 bases spanning the gap. The CDR3 covers 14 residues. CDR3 sequence (DNA): TGTGCCAGCAGCGTAGGGGAGTCGAACACTGAAGCTTTCTTT. This sequence encodes CASSVGESNTEAFF.

This clone was seen once. The CDR3 protein is CASSLQARYGYTF. DNA of the CDR3: TGTGCCAGCAGTTTGCAGGCACGCTATGGCTACACCTTC. The chain couples TRBV6-2 or TRBV6-3 to TRBJ1-2; D not resolved. CDR1 and CDR2 (germline): MNHEY, SVGEGT. V lost 4 bases and J lost 4, with 10 bases in between. The CDR3 extends over 13 amino acids.

This rearrangement joins TRBV3-1 (or the pseudogene TRBV3-2) to TRBJ2-1; 11 nucleotides agree with TRBD2. Germline CDR1 and CDR2: LGHDT and YNNKEL (reference sequence). The V segment lost 0 bases and the J segment 6 bases; nucleotides outside the gene matches: 10. The CDR3 sequence is 18 residues long. The CDR3 here is CASSQDPLGSGGANEQFF. The CDR3 DNA sequence: TGTGCCAGCAGCCAAGATCCGCTGGGTAGCGGGGGGGCCAATGAGCAGTTCTTC.

V usage is TRBV3-1 (or the pseudogene TRBV3-2) and J usage is TRBJ2-7; TRBD2 agrees at 8 bases. The CDR3 consists of 14 residues. The germline V gene encodes CDR1 LGHDT and CDR2 YNNKEL (reference sequence). J lost 2 bases, V lost 5 bases, and 5 bases had no gene match. CDR3 coding DNA: TGTGCCAGCAGCTCCCGAGCGGGGGCCTACGAGCAGTACTTC. Its protein is CASSSRAGAYEQYF.

The rearrangement links TRBV18 to TRBJ2-6, with 7 bases lining up with TRBD1. CDR1 is KGHSH, CDR2 LQKENI, per germline. The CDR3 has 14 residues. The junction had 1 base not matched to a gene; V was cut back by 7 bases and J by 1 base. CDR3 bases: TGTGCCAGCTACAGGGGTTCTGGGGCCAACGTCCTGACTTTC. The encoded protein is CASYRGSGANVLTF.

CDR3 sequence (DNA): TGTGCCAGCAGTTATAATCCTACTAGCGGGGGCAAAAACATTCAGTACTTC. This translates into CASSYNPTSGGKNIQYF. The chain couples TRBV6-2 or TRBV6-3 to TRBJ2-4, with TRBD2 matching 11 bases. Germline values: CDR1 MNHEY, CDR2 SVGEGT. The CDR3 sequence is 17 residues long. V trimming: 3 bases; J trimming: 3 bases; junction bases outside the gene matches: 7.

The V call is TRBV27, the J call TRBJ2-2; TRBD2 agrees at 14 bases. Germline V gives CDR1 MNHEY, CDR2 SMNVEV (reference sequence). Germline trimming cut 6 bases from V and 4 bases from J; bases unmatched to any gene: 7. This CDR3 has 17 residues. The DNA for the CDR3 is TGTGCCAGCAGGGGGGGGACTAGCGGGAGTAGCACCGGGGAGCTGTTTTTT. Protein: CASRGGTSGSSTGELFF.

V and J are TRBV9 and TRBJ2-3, with D perhaps matching TRBD1 (6 bases). V lost 3 bases and J lost 0, with 14 bases in between. This CDR3 comprises 16 residues. Germline lookup yields CDR1 SGDLS and CDR2 YYNGEE. CDR3 in DNA: TGTGCCAGCAGCGCCCTCGGACAGACTAGCACAGATACGCAGTATTTT. Its translation: CASSALGQTSTDTQYF.

The rearrangement uses TRBV28 and TRBJ2-4; D call uncertain. V was cut by 7 bases and J by 0 bases, with 10 bases left in between. Per germline, CDR1 MDHEN and CDR2 SYDVKM. The length of the CDR3 is 14 residues. CDR3 nucleotides: TGTGCCAGCATGCAGGTATTAGCCAAAAACATTCAGTACTTC. Translating gives CASMQVLAKNIQYF.

The genes are TRBV19 and TRBJ2-7, with 8 bases that match TRBD1. The ends lost 6 bases at V and 2 bases at J; junction bases unmatched: 12. Germline V gene data show CDR1 as LNHDA and CDR2 as SQIVND (reference sequence). The CDR3 spans 16 residues. The CDR3 protein is CASRQGDRDPPYEQYF. The CDR3 DNA sequence: TGTGCCAGTAGACAGGGGGATCGCGATCCTCCCTACGAGCAGTACTTC. Full variable domain (remainder filled in from reference TRBV19 and TRBJ2-7): DGGITQSPKYLFRKEGQNVTLSCEQNLNHDAMYWYRQDPGQGLRLIYYSQIVNDFQKGDIAEGYSVSREKKESFPLTVTSAQKNPTAFYLCASRQGDRDPPYEQYFGPGTRLTVT.

This clone was detected a few times. The chain is built from TRBV7-2 and TRBJ2-1; weak D call: TRBD2 (6 bases). Germline V CDR1 and CDR2: SGHTA, FQGNSA. The CDR3 runs to 15 residues. V gave up 5 bases and J gave up 4 bases, with 15 bases separating them. CDR3 coding DNA: TGTGCCAGCAGCCTGGGATGGGGAGGATACAATGAGCAGTTCTTC. It is translated as CASSLGWGGYNEQFF. The entire variable domain, with the rest obtained from reference TRBV7-2 and TRBJ2-1, is as follows: GAGVSQSPSNKVTEKGKDVELRCDPISGHTALYWYRQSLGQGLEFLIYFQGNSAPDKSGLPSDRFSAERTGGSVSTLTIQRTQQEDSAVYLCASSLGWGGYNEQFFGPGTRLTVL.

This chain uses TRBV7-2 with TRBJ2-1, with 7 bases aligning to TRBD2. The V gene's germline CDR1 is SGHTA and CDR2 FQGNSA. The CDR3 is 19 amino acids. The J segment lost 3 bases and the V segment lost 5 bases, leaving 19 bases of the junction unmatched. CDR3 sequence reads: CASSAPGLQSKYNYNEQFF. The DNA of the CDR3 is TGTGCCAGCAGCGCACCGGGACTACAATCCAAATATAACTACAATGAGCAGTTCTTC.

This CDR3 is CASSYSESGNTIYF. The CDR3 nucleotides read TGTGCCAGCAGTTACTCAGAGTCTGGAAACACCATATATTTT. The rearrangement links TRBV6-5 to TRBJ1-3; unclear D gene. CDR1 and CDR2 from the germline V gene are MNHEY and SVGAGI. The CDR3 length is 14 residues. Trimming left V 0 bases short and J 1 base short, with 4 bases between.

The genes are TRBV28 and TRBJ1-2; D call uncertain. CDR1 is MDHEN, CDR2 SYDVKM, per germline. This CDR3 region has 12 residues. V was cut by 11 bases and J by 4 bases, with 14 bases left in between. The CDR3 DNA follows: TGTGCCTCGAAGAGTGGAGGCTATGGCTACACCTTC. This gives the protein CASKSGGYGYTF.

The chain links TRBV4-3 to TRBJ2-7, with 11 positions matching TRBD2. The trim removed 0 bases at V and 9 bases at J, leaving 4 bases unmatched. Germline CDR1 LGHNA, CDR2 YSLEER. CDR3 length: 14 residues. The chain's CDR3 is CASSQELAGEGQYF. The CDR3 region has the DNA TGCGCCAGCAGCCAAGAACTAGCGGGAGAGGGGCAGTACTTC.